Sequencing of this T cell receptor beta chain was carried out in a study of cytomegalovirus exposure and HLA in healthy donors. Study in general: Membership in the Caucasian-associated ancestry cluster was found for around 85% of 398 genotyped donors. Broader study findings: Some highly shared sequence variants likely arose as a pipeline artifact. Previously analyzed data showed that most TCR beta V segments were productive at a frequency of about 90% or about 30%.

A remark on this clone: Antigen: not known.

The primer mix had 60 Vbeta and 13 Jbeta primers. Method: immunoSEQ multiplex PCR; TCRdb's copy keeps in-frame clones and lacks some. The sample holds about 210,000 clones, around four fifths seen once. Each donor's status was that of a healthy bone marrow donor. V dropped 2 bases and J dropped 6 bases, with 10 bases sitting between them. The CDR3 runs to 13 residues. CDR1 and CDR2 (germline): MNHEY, SVGAGI. The sequence was collected from a woman aged 45-65 years in good health and CMV-seropositive. The specimen was PBMCs. V gene TRBV6-5 combines with J gene TRBJ1-2, with D maybe TRBD1 (6 bases). The CDR3: CASSYLNRDGYTF. Written as DNA, the CDR3 is TGTGCCAGCAGTTACCTGAACAGGGATGGCTACACCTTC.